This T cell receptor beta chain was sequenced in a study of cytotoxic CD8 clonotypes in ibrutinib-treated CLL. Findings and caveats of the study: Higher circulating CD8+ T-cell counts strongly accompanied higher baseline clonality, above age-matched healthy donors. Clonality rose at ibrutinib response, held steady in sustained remission, and fell toward baseline at progression.

With regard to this clone: Its antigen is unknown.

TCRdb's table, derived via immunoSEQ multiplex PCR, lists solely in-frame clones and lacks some. The repertoire holds some 140,000 clones, with over 60% as singletons. After removal of 4 bases from V and 1 base from J, the junction contained 6 bases not matched to a gene. Germline V gives CDR1 SQVTM, CDR2 ANQGSEA. The CDR3 length is 14 residues. The sample here was PBMCs, taken after 12 months of ibrutinib treatment. The chain links TRBV29-1 to TRBJ2-5, with 7 bases matching TRBD2. The receptor was isolated from a human donor with chronic lymphocytic leukemia. Written as DNA, the CDR3 is TGCAGCGTTGGAGAGGGCGGGAGCCAAGAGACCCAGTACTTC. It codes for CSVGEGGSQETQYF. The full variable domain, rest sourced from reference TRBV29-1 and TRBJ2-5, is SAVISQKPSRDICQRGTSLTIQCQVDSQVTMMFWYRQQPGQSLTLIATANQGSEATYESGFVIDKFPISRPNLTFSTLTVSNMSPEDSSIYLCSVGEGGSQETQYFGPGTRLLVL.